The T cell receptor beta chain described here comes from a study of molecular identifiers for immune sequencing clone quantification. Study-wide context: Four portions were sequenced after RNA from roughly 18,000 or 92,000 naive CD8 cells was split five ways in replicates. Points from the study as a whole: Same-barcode identical TCR molecules could make highly expanded clones look smaller than they are.

This clonotype showed up many times. Antigen specificity is unknown. In preparing bulk TCR libraries, previously described methods and listed TCR primers were used. TCRdb independently ran MiXCR on the PCR reads; one entry per CDR3 protein. The sample lists 62,000 or so distinct CDR3 sequences, roughly 20% seen once, with over 1.3% in the top ten. The germline V gene has CDR1 SEHNR and CDR2 FQNEAQ (reference sequence). CDR3 length equals 13 residues. The V end was cut by 5 bases, the J end by 3 bases, with 10 bases between. The source is a human donor in good health. Some libraries in this study had Jurkat cell RNA spiked in. The chain employs TRBV7-9 and TRBJ2-5, with D possibly TRBD1 on 6 matching bases. What was sequenced was naive CD8+ T cells from blood, with Jurkat cell RNA spiked in. Subset given: FACS-sorted CD8+CD4-CCR7+CD45RA+ naive T cells. The CDR3 DNA reads TGTGCCAGCAGCCCGGACAGCAAAGAGACCCAGTACTTC. Amino acid sequence: CASSPDSKETQYF.